Below, one TCR beta chain is given with its context. Germline V gene data show CDR1 as MNHEY and CDR2 as SMNVEV (reference sequence). J gave up 3 bases and V 7 bases, and 9 bases lay outside the gene matches. This CDR3 has 15 amino acids. Per the authors' pipeline: Amplification of reference gene primers was used by the study to estimate nucleated cell counts. TCRdb's copy holds only in-frame clones and misses some; the assay was immunoSEQ multiplex PCR. That table gives V, J and clone size, and the DNA gave D and trimming. The table lists approximately 390,000 clones, 90% of them singletons. This entry comes from a study of blood T cell repertoires in COVID-19. Study as a whole: Researchers got acute and convalescent COVID-19 samples from the United States, Italy and Spain. Sources were T cells, B-cell-depleted T cells, or PBMCs; the material itself was cDNA or gDNA.

The sample comprised peripheral blood. This chain connects TRBV27 to TRBJ1-3, with TRBD1 matching 7 bases. This clonotype originated in a man between 18 and 35 years old with active or convalescent COVID-19. The CDR3 here is CASTIETGIGNTIYF. CDR3 sequence (DNA): TGTGCCAGCACGATCGAGACAGGGATTGGAAACACCATATATTTT.